These 10 T cell receptor beta chains originate from one sample sequenced in a study of shared clonotypes between healthy human individuals. Clones were sequenced by immunoSEQ multiplex PCR, and TCRdb holds only the in-frame ones, with some missing. The sample lists about 1.1 million clones, approximately 78% occurring once. The sequenced material came from memory CD4+ T cells from PBMCs. Subset indicated: CD45RA-negative fraction. The source of these receptors is a man younger than 30 in good health. Some clones in this sample may be carry-over from other donors' samples.

A single count supports this clone. This sequence joins TRBV5-4 and TRBJ2-3; no firm D call. V was shortened by 1 base and J by 9 bases, with 12 bases between the two germline ends. The V gene's germline CDR1 is SGHNT and CDR2 YYREEE (reference sequence). The CDR3 loop spans 13 amino acids. Here the CDR3 DNA reads TGTGCCAGCAGCTTGTTTTATCCCGGGACGCAGTATTTT. The encoded protein is CASSLFYPGTQYF.

The gene calls are TRBV5-1 and TRBJ2-2; possibly TRBD1 for D (6 bases). V was clipped by 0 bases and J by 5 bases, with 17 bases between them. Germline V gene data show CDR1 as SGHRS and CDR2 as YFSETQ. The CDR3 runs to 17 residues. In DNA, the CDR3 is TGCGCCAGCAGCTTGGAGGGGGTTACTTTGTGGACCGGGGAGCTGTTTTTT. It yields the protein CASSLEGVTLWTGELFF.

The chain uses TRBV6-6 and TRBJ2-2; maybe TRBD1 (5 bases). Trimming took off 6 bases at V and 0 bases at J, with 8 bases between the two ends. Germline V gene lookup returns CDR1 MNHNY and CDR2 SVGAGI (reference sequence). The CDR3 loop spans 14 amino acids. The CDR3 DNA reads TGTGCCAGCAGAGACAGCGCGAACACCGGGGAGCTGTTTTTT. It encodes CASRDSANTGELFF.

V is TRBV10-3 and J is TRBJ2-7, with 8 bases lining up with TRBD1. The CDR3 sequence is 15 residues long. Germline V CDR1 and CDR2: ENHRY, SYGVKD. The trim removed 6 bases at V and 2 bases at J, leaving 9 bases unmatched. The CDR3 region has the DNA TGTGCCATCAGCACCTCGACAGGGGCAACCTACGAGCAGTACTTC. It translates to CAISTSTGATYEQYF.

This rearrangement joins TRBV28 to TRBJ1-2; 9 positions agree with TRBD1. There are 14 residues in the CDR3. CDR1 MDHEN and CDR2 SYDVKM come from the germline V gene. V dropped 3 bases and J dropped 8; count of bases not matched to a gene: 7. The CDR3 DNA reads TGTGCCAGCAGTTTGAGAAGGACAGGGGAAGGCTACACCTTC. Residues: CASSLRRTGEGYTF.

This clone occurred many times. The chain joins TRBV6-1 to TRBJ1-1, with TRBD1 as a possible D gene (6 bases). The V gene lost 6 bases and the J gene lost 1 base, with 12 bases spanning the gap. The CDR3 extends over 14 amino acids. Per germline, CDR1 MNHNS and CDR2 SASEGT. The CDR3 region is CASRGAGRNTEAFF. The CDR3 DNA follows: TGTGCCAGCAGGGGGGCAGGACGGAACACTGAAGCTTTCTTT.

This rearrangement joins TRBV2 to TRBJ2-3, with D perhaps matching TRBD1 or TRBD2 (5 bases each). Germline-derived CDR1 and CDR2 are SNHLY and FYNNEI. V lost 7 bases and J lost 1, with 24 bases in between. This CDR3 spans 18 amino acids. CDR3 in DNA: TGTGCCAGCATTTCCCGTCTTGGGCCAGGGACCCGCACAGATACGCAGTATTTT. Residues: CASISRLGPGTRTDTQYF.

The rearrangement joins TRBV20-1 to TRBJ2-1; D ambiguous. The germline V gene has CDR1 DFQATT and CDR2 SNEGSKA (reference sequence). Between the trimmed V and J ends, which lost 0 bases and 12 bases, there was a span of 9 bases. This CDR3 has 11 amino acids. The CDR3 protein is CSARDGYMQFF. The CDR3 region has the DNA TGCAGTGCTAGAGATGGGTACATGCAGTTCTTC.

V usage is TRBV7-9 and J usage is TRBJ1-2, with 7 bases identical to TRBD1. V trimming: 4 bases; J trimming: 3 bases; junction bases outside the gene matches: 8. Germline V gene lookup returns CDR1 SEHNR and CDR2 FQNEAQ (reference sequence). The length of the CDR3 is 15 residues. The CDR3 spells CASSSSGQAYYGYTF. DNA of the CDR3: TGTGCCAGCAGCTCCTCTGGACAGGCATACTATGGCTACACCTTC.

The V call is TRBV28, the J call TRBJ2-7; the match to TRBD1 covers 7 bases. With 4 bases clipped from V and 9 bases from J, the junction kept 18 bases outside the gene matches. Per germline, CDR1 MDHEN and CDR2 SYDVKM. The CDR3 is 16 residues long. DNA for the CDR3: TGTGCCAGCAGTTCCTTCGCGGACCCAAGGGGGCAGGGGCAGTACTTC. As protein: CASSSFADPRGQGQYF.